One and the same sample provided the 26 T cell receptor beta chains below, sequenced in a study of blood T cell repertoires in COVID-19. The method was immunoSEQ multiplex PCR; TCRdb's version includes in-frame clones alone and lacks a portion of them. This sample has 250,000 to 300,000 clones, with about 80% found just once. The sequenced sample was PBMCs or T cells enriched from blood (not recorded which). Source of these receptors: a man aged 25-40 years with acute COVID-19.

The chain employs TRBV7-9 and TRBJ2-1, with a possible D match to TRBD1 (6 bases). CDR3 size: 16 residues. Germline V gene lookup returns CDR1 SEHNR and CDR2 FQNEAQ (reference sequence). Trimming pared 4 bases from V and 3 bases from J, leaving 16 bases between. The CDR3 DNA reads as TGTGCCAGCAGCTCCCGGGACAAAGGCGTCTACAATGAGCAGTTCTTC. It yields the protein CASSSRDKGVYNEQFF.

A few counts support this clone. The chain joins TRBV28 to TRBJ1-2, with D possibly TRBD1 on 5 matching bases. CDR1 is MDHEN and CDR2 is SYDVKM in the germline V gene. Trimming left V 4 bases short and J 10 bases short, with 10 bases between. The CDR3 has 11 residues. The CDR3 DNA reads as TGTGCCAGCAGTTCGACAGATCACTACACCTTC. It encodes CASSSTDHYTF.

There are a few counts of this clone. The CDR3 DNA sequence: TGTGCCAGTAGTAGGGACCGGAGACTAGAAGCCACAGATACGCAGTATTTT. It encodes CASSRDRRLEATDTQYF. The V gene is TRBV19, the J gene TRBJ2-3; possible D gene TRBD2, 6 bases. V was trimmed by 4 bases and J by 2 bases, leaving 19 bases between them. Germline V gene data show CDR1 as LNHDA and CDR2 as SQIVND (reference sequence). This CDR3 has 17 residues.

This chain connects TRBV19 to TRBJ1-1, with D unresolved. Trimming shortened V by 2 bases and J by 3 bases, and 7 bases separated the two germline ends. Germline CDR1 is LNHDA and CDR2 is SQIVND (reference sequence). The length of the CDR3 is 13 residues. CDR3 nucleotides: TGTGCCAGTAGTATATTCGGGGACACTGAAGCTTTCTTT. It yields the protein CASSIFGDTEAFF.

This chain links TRBV2 with TRBJ1-5; tentatively, D is TRBD1 (6 bases). Trimming stripped 2 bases from V and 2 bases from J, with 13 bases between. This CDR3 spans 16 amino acids. CDR1 is SNHLY and CDR2 is FYNNEI in the germline V gene. Here the CDR3 DNA reads TGTGCCAGCAGTGAAACCAGCCACAGGGGCAATCAGCCCCAGCATTTT. This codes for CASSETSHRGNQPQHF. Full variable domain (remainder filled in from reference TRBV2 and TRBJ1-5): EPEVTQTPSHQVTQMGQEVILRCVPISNHLYFYWYRQILGQKVEFLVSFYNNEISEKSEIFDDQFSVERPDGSNFTLKIRSTKLEDSAMYFCASSETSHRGNQPQHFGDGTRLSIL.

The sample holds a few counts of this clone. The J gene is TRBJ1-5, the V gene TRBV2, with a tentative D call TRBD1 (5 bases). This CDR3 comprises 14 residues. CDR1 and CDR2 (germline): SNHLY, FYNNEI. V lost 1 base and J 3 bases, leaving 7 bases between the germline ends. The DNA of the CDR3 is TGTGCCAGCAGTGAAGAACAGGTCAATCAGCCCCAGCATTTT. Its translation: CASSEEQVNQPQHF.

The chain joins TRBV6-1 to TRBJ2-7; D uncertain. Trimming took 3 bases from V and 2 from J, leaving 14 bases between them. The CDR3 is made up of 15 amino acids. CDR1 and CDR2 (germline): MNHNS, SASEGT. Here the CDR3 DNA reads TGTGCCAGCAGTGACGTCCTAGGCGTTGCCTACGAGCAGTACGTC. It translates to CASSDVLGVAYEQYV.

The chain combines TRBV5-4 with TRBJ1-4; 7 bases match TRBD1. The V gene end was trimmed by 3 bases and the J gene end by 3 bases; junction bases not matched to a gene: 14. The CDR3 loop spans 18 amino acids. Germline lookup yields CDR1 SGHNT and CDR2 YYREEE (reference sequence). The CDR3 DNA is TGTGCCAGCAGCTGGAATTACGCTTCAGGGGGTTCTAATGAAAAACTGTTTTTT. Amino acid sequence: CASSWNYASGGSNEKLFF.

The CDR3 sequence: CASSPTGGATGELFF. The CDR3 DNA reads TGTGCCAGCAGCCCCACGGGGGGTGCAACCGGGGAGCTGTTTTTT. V usage is TRBV7-3 and J usage is TRBJ2-2; 7 nucleotides line up with TRBD2. Germline CDR1 reads SGHTA; CDR2 reads FQGTGA. Trimming removed 5 bases from V and 5 bases from J; junction bases left unmatched: 8. The CDR3 has 15 residues.

This rearrangement joins TRBV6-5 to TRBJ1-2; weak D call: TRBD1 (5 bases). The CDR3 has 14 residues. The germline V gene has CDR1 MNHEY and CDR2 SVGAGI. The ends were cut back, 4 bases at V and 3 bases at J, with 12 bases in the middle. The CDR3 coding sequence is TGTGCCAGCAGTTCCTGGGGCTTAGACTATGGCTACACCTTC. Protein sequence: CASSSWGLDYGYTF.

This clone was counted once. This rearrangement joins TRBV5-4 to TRBJ2-7, with 7 bases aligning to TRBD1. Germline values: CDR1 SGHNT, CDR2 YYREEE (reference sequence). The V and J ends lost 0 bases and 6 bases, in that order; junction bases with no gene match: 6. The CDR3 sequence is 14 residues long. CDR3 DNA: TGTGCCAGCAGCTTGGACAGGACAGGCTCCGAGCAGTACGTC. It specifies CASSLDRTGSEQYV.

This sequence joins TRBV20-1 and TRBJ1-2, with D unclear. CDR1 DFQATT and CDR2 SNEGSKA come from the germline V gene (reference sequence). This CDR3 has 11 residues. This CDR3 reads CSGSGFDGYTF. DNA for the CDR3: TGCAGCGGATCAGGTTTCGATGGCTACACCTTC.

Comment on this clone: An end of the junction differs from the germline gene, which may be a read error. Here the CDR3 reads CASSSPQSSNTGELFF. The DNA for the CDR3 is TGTGCCAGCAGCTCCCCCCAATCATCGAACACCGGGGAGCTGTTTTTT. The chain employs TRBV5-1 and TRBJ2-2; unclear D gene. The CDR3 is made up of 16 amino acids. Germline CDR1 SGHRS, CDR2 YFSETQ.

V usage is TRBV19 and J usage is TRBJ2-1; 8 nucleotides agree with TRBD2. Trimming at V came to 5 bases and at J to 14 bases, leaving 17 bases not matched to a gene. Germline loops: CDR1 LNHDA, CDR2 SQIVND (reference sequence). The CDR3 has 15 residues. This CDR3 reads CASSSGGEGILYEFF. In DNA, the CDR3 is TGTGCCAGTAGTTCGGGGGGGGAAGGTATTCTGTACGAGTTCTTC.

The CDR3 region has the DNA TGTGCCAGCAGCCCGGACAGGGCAGGAACCGGGGAGCTGTTTTTT. Its translation is CASSPDRAGTGELFF. The chain links TRBV6-5 to TRBJ2-2; 8 nucleotides align to TRBD1. There are 15 residues in the CDR3. Unmatched junction bases numbered 8, after V lost 6 bases and J lost 5 bases. Germline V lookup: CDR1 MNHEY, CDR2 SVGAGI.

The J gene is TRBJ1-5, the V gene TRBV28; D remains unclear. Germline V gives CDR1 MDHEN, CDR2 SYDVKM. This CDR3 comprises 13 residues. V dropped 6 bases and J dropped 3 bases, with 9 bases sitting between them. The CDR3 nucleotides are TGTGCCAGCAGGGAGGGCCACAATCAGCCCCAGCATTTT. Its protein is CASREGHNQPQHF.

The chain links TRBV7-2 to TRBJ1-5; 9 bases are a match to TRBD1. Trimming took 5 bases from V and 12 from J; bases not matched to a gene: 5. Germline V gene data show CDR1 as SGHTA and CDR2 as FQGNSA. The CDR3 spans 12 residues. DNA for the CDR3: TGTGCCAGCAGCGTCCCGGGACAGGGCCAGCATTTT. Encoded protein: CASSVPGQGQHF.

The genes are TRBV29-1 and TRBJ1-4, with no clear D. The germline V gene encodes CDR1 SQVTM and CDR2 ANQGSEA. V lost 6 bases to trimming and J lost 0 bases, with 5 bases between them. The CDR3 runs to 12 residues. The CDR3 nucleotides read TGCAGCGTGGGAGCAACTAATGAAAAACTGTTTTTT. It encodes CSVGATNEKLFF. Combining the CDR3 with reference TRBV29-1 and TRBJ1-4 gives the whole variable domain SAVISQKPSRDICQRGTSLTIQCQVDSQVTMMFWYRQQPGQSLTLIATANQGSEATYESGFVIDKFPISRPNLTFSTLTVSNMSPEDSSIYLCSVGATNEKLFFGSGTQLSVL.

This clone was counted a few times. The chain combines TRBV20-1 with TRBJ2-7; TRBD2 matches 7 bases. J gave up 3 bases and V 3 bases, and 5 bases lay outside the gene matches. CDR3 length equals 13 residues. Germline CDR1 DFQATT, CDR2 SNEGSKA (reference sequence). The CDR3: CSASFPSGYEQYV. The CDR3 bases are TGCAGTGCTAGTTTTCCTAGCGGCTACGAGCAGTACGTC.

V gene TRBV18 combines with J gene TRBJ2-5; 7 nucleotides agree with TRBD1. From germline, CDR1 is KGHSH and CDR2 LQKENI. The CDR3 is 15 amino acids. With 4 bases clipped from V and 1 base from J, the junction kept 6 bases outside the gene matches. The CDR3 loop reads CASSQNRGGQETQYF. CDR3 coding DNA: TGTGCCAGCTCACAGAACAGGGGTGGCCAAGAGACCCAGTACTTC.

The genes are TRBV3-1 (or the pseudogene TRBV3-2) and TRBJ1-4; D not certain. Germline V CDR1 and CDR2: LGHDT, YNNKEL (reference sequence). Trimming removed 1 base from V and 6 bases from J, with 9 bases in between. The CDR3 runs 14 residues. CDR3: CASSQVASDEKLFF. The CDR3 region has the DNA TGTGCCAGCAGCCAAGTTGCCTCGGATGAAAAACTGTTTTTT.

As for this clone: This sample includes further DNA sequences coding for the same CDR3. The chain couples TRBV18 to TRBJ1-1; 7 bases are shared with TRBD1. Per germline, CDR1 KGHSH and CDR2 LQKENI. The V gene end was trimmed by 4 bases and the J gene end by 2 bases; junction bases not matched to a gene: 4. This CDR3 region has 14 residues. The CDR3 coding sequence is TGTGCCAGCTCACGGGACAGAAAAAACACTGAAGCTTTCTTT. The encoded protein is CASSRDRKNTEAFF.

The chain recombines TRBV25-1 with TRBJ2-1, with TRBD1 as a possible D gene (6 bases). Germline V CDR1 and CDR2: MGHDK, SYGVNS. Trimming took 2 bases from V and 3 from J, leaving 14 bases between them. This CDR3 has 16 residues. DNA for the CDR3: TGTGCCAGCAGTGAACCTACAGGGACCCTCTACAATGAGCAGTTCTTC. Amino acids: CASSEPTGTLYNEQFF. The full variable domain, in which reference TRBV25-1 and TRBJ2-1 provide the parts outside the CDR3, is EADIYQTPRYLVIGTGKKITLECSQTMGHDKMYWYQQDPGMELHLIHYSYGVNSTEKGDLSSESTVSRIRTEHFPLTLESARPSHTSQYLCASSEPTGTLYNEQFFGPGTRLTVL.

There are a few counts of this clone. The chain carries TRBV5-5 and TRBJ1-5; perhaps TRBD1 as D (5 bases). The CDR3 length is 16 residues. The germline CDR1 and CDR2 sequences are SGHKS and YYEKEE (reference sequence). Trimming took off 7 bases at V and 2 bases at J, with 19 bases between the two ends. The CDR3 spells CASSASWGAGNQPQHF. The CDR3 nucleotides read TGTGCCAGCTCTGCGTCTTGGGGCGCAGGCAATCAGCCCCAGCATTTT.

The chain links TRBV11-3 to TRBJ2-2, with D possibly matching TRBD1 (5 bases). The CDR3 covers 15 residues. CDR1 and CDR2 from the germline V gene are SGHNT and YENEEA. Trimming shortened V by 7 bases and J by 4 bases, and 16 bases separated the two germline ends. CDR3 DNA: TGTGCCAGCACCACAAGGCGGACAAGCACCGGGGAGCTGTTTTTT. Translation gives CASTTRRTSTGELFF.

The rearrangement joins TRBV15 to TRBJ2-2, with D unresolved. V was cut by 3 bases and J by 6 bases, with 11 bases left in between. This CDR3 contains 14 residues. CDR1 LNHNV and CDR2 YYDKDF come from the germline V gene (reference sequence). CDR3 in DNA: TGTGCCACCAGCAGGGAGCGCGTCCCCGGGGAGCTGTTTTTT. This translates into CATSRERVPGELFF. The whole variable domain, remainder taken from reference TRBV15 and TRBJ2-2, is DAMVIQNPRYQVTQFGKPVTLSCSQTLNHNVMYWYQQKSSQAPKLLFHYYDKDFNNEADTPDNFQSRRPNTSFCFLDIRSPGLGDTAMYLCATSRERVPGELFFGEGSRLTVL.